This is a list of T cell receptor beta chains from one sample in a study of T cells in Graves' hyperthyroidism and ophthalmopathy. TCRdb re-called the multiplex PCR reads through MiXCR, storing one row per CDR3 protein. This table has some 600,000 distinct CDR3 sequences, approximately 15% appearing once. Sequences were obtained from blood. The receptors derive from a woman aged 25 to 39 with Graves' hyperthyroidism that later progressed to Graves' ophthalmopathy. The CDR3 runs from the conserved cysteine through the conserved F or W. Each record gives: CDR3 DNA, CDR3 protein, J gene, clone size, D gene, V gene. The D gene is left open where the match is weak. Where a row states a size, it is once, few, many or the class of an expanded clone; other rows omit it.

TGTGCCAGTAGTATAAGGGGCCTAAGGGCGGGAGGGAGGAATGAGCAGTTCTTC | CASSIRGLRAGGRNEQFF | TRBJ2-1 | many | TRBD2 | TRBV19
TGTGCCAGCGGGGGCAGGGCCGGGACCGGGGAGCTGTTTTTT | CASGGRAGTGELFF | TRBJ2-2 | many | - | TRBV6-5
TGTGCCAGTAGTTCCAACGGGGACTATGCATTCGGAAACACCATATATTTT | CASSSNGDYAFGNTIYF | TRBJ1-3 | few | - | TRBV19
TGTGCCAGCAGCTTACGGACAGGGCCCCCCTACAATGAGCAGTTCTTC | CASSLRTGPPYNEQFF | TRBJ2-1 | many | TRBD1 | TRBV7-8
TGCGCCAGCAGCCAAGACGGCAATCAGCCCCAGCATTTT | CASSQDGNQPQHF | TRBJ1-5 | many | - | TRBV4-3
TGTGCCAGCAGGGCCGGGACAGCCTCCTACGAGCAGTACTTC | CASRAGTASYEQYF | TRBJ2-7 | - | TRBD1 | TRBV6-2/TRBV6-3
TGCGCCAGCAGCCTGCAACAGGGAACAGATACGCAGTATTTT | CASSLQQGTDTQYF | TRBJ2-3 | many | - | TRBV5-1
TGTGCCAGCAGCTCCCAAACCGGGACCTCGGAGGGAGAGACCCAGTACTTC | CASSSQTGTSEGETQYF | TRBJ2-5 | many | - | TRBV9
TGTGCCAGCAGTGGGATCTCCTACGAGCAGTACTTC | CASSGISYEQYF | TRBJ2-7 | many | - | TRBV28
TGTGCCAGCAGCTTACGTCTCGGAAAGGACGAGCAGTACTTC | CASSLRLGKDEQYF | TRBJ2-7 | many | - | TRBV7-9
TGTGCCTTCTCCCTCCAGGGAGGAGACATTCAGTACTTC | CAFSLQGGDIQYF | TRBJ2-4 | few | - | TRBV30
TGCGCCAGCAGCCAAGCTAGCGGGAGAAAGAATGAGCAGTTCTTC | CASSQASGRKNEQFF | TRBJ2-1 | once | TRBD2 | TRBV5-1
TGCAGTGCTGGACTGGGGGGGCTAAGGGATTCACCCCTCCACTTT | CSAGLGGLRDSPLHF | TRBJ1-6 | - | - | TRBV20-1
TGTGCCAGCACCTGGGGGAGGGATGACTACACCTTC | CASTWGRDDYTF | TRBJ1-2 | many | - | TRBV11-2
TGCAGGGGGAGGACAGGGGCCTCCTACAATGAGCAGTTCTTC | CRGRTGASYNEQFF | TRBJ2-1 | - | TRBD1 | TRBV20-1
TGTGCCAGCAGTTACCGGACAGGGAGCAATCAGCCCCAGCATTTT | CASSYRTGSNQPQHF | TRBJ1-5 | many | TRBD1 | TRBV27
TGTGCCAGCAGCTTACGTATTTCCGACAAGTACCAAGAGACCCAGTACTTC | CASSLRISDKYQETQYF | TRBJ2-5 | many | - | TRBV11-3
TGTGCCAGCAGCTTAAATGGGGACTTCTATGGCTACACCTTC | CASSLNGDFYGYTF | TRBJ1-2 | many | - | TRBV7-3
TGTGCCAGCAGCTCCTTAGCGGGAGGGACGTCGAATATCGACACCGGGGAGCTGTTTTTT | CASSSLAGGTSNIDTGELFF | TRBJ2-2 | - | TRBD2 | TRBV6-1
TGTGCCAGCACAAATCTTCAGGGCACCGGGGAGCTGTTTTTT | CASTNLQGTGELFF | TRBJ2-2 | - | - | TRBV6-1
TGTGCTAGTGCCTCCGGGACAGGGATCGAGACCCAGTACTTC | CASASGTGIETQYF | TRBJ2-5 | many | TRBD1 | TRBV12-5
TGTGCCAGCAGTTCTTCAAGGACAAGCCCCATCTATGGCTACACCTTC | CASSSSRTSPIYGYTF | TRBJ1-2 | few | - | TRBV27
TGTGCCAGCCGTCTTACCGGGGAGCTGTTTTTT | CASRLTGELFF | TRBJ2-2 | many | - | TRBV28
TGTGCCAGCAGTGACAGGGTTGGCGAAAAACTGTTTTTT | CASSDRVGEKLFF | TRBJ1-4 | - | - | TRBV25-1
TGTGCCACCACGGCCGACAGTAACAATCAGCCCCAGCATTTT | CATTADSNNQPQHF | TRBJ1-5 | many | - | TRBV10-3
TGTGCCAGCAGCTGGGAGTGGGAAAGGCAGTTCTTC | CASSWEWERQFF | TRBJ2-1 | many | - | TRBV5-6
TGTGCCAGCAGCCAAGATCGGGGGGGCGAAGCTTTCTTT | CASSQDRGGEAFF | TRBJ1-1 | many | - | TRBV3-1
TGTGCCAGCGGCGGGACAGTAGTTACCGGGGAGCTGTTTTTT | CASGGTVVTGELFF | TRBJ2-2 | - | - | TRBV9
TGTGCCAGCAGTGGACTCTCCAGCTATGGCTACACCTTC | CASSGLSSYGYTF | TRBJ1-2 | many | - | TRBV12-3/TRBV12-4
TGTGCCAGCAGCTCAGTGGGACATGAAGCTTTCTTT | CASSSVGHEAFF | TRBJ1-1 | many | - | TRBV13
TGCGCCAGCAGCCCGGACAGGGGGGACTATGGCTACACCTTC | CASSPDRGDYGYTF | TRBJ1-2 | many | TRBD1 | TRBV5-1
TGTGCCAGCCAACAAAGTCCAGGGATGAACACTGAAGCTTTCTTT | CASQQSPGMNTEAFF | TRBJ1-1 | - | - | TRBV2
TGCAGTGCTAGAAAGCTAGCGGGAGATCCTTCCTACGAGCAGTACTTC | CSARKLAGDPSYEQYF | TRBJ2-7 | many | TRBD2 | TRBV20-1
TGTGCCAGCAGTCTTCTCTTGGCAGGTGAAGCTTTCTTT | CASSLLLAGEAFF | TRBJ1-1 | - | - | TRBV27
TGTGCCAGCAGCTTAGCGGGAGTTGGTGAGACCCAGTACTTC | CASSLAGVGETQYF | TRBJ2-5 | many | - | TRBV7-2
TGCGCCAGCAGCTGGGACCCGGACAGGGGAAACCACGAGCAGTACTTC | CASSWDPDRGNHEQYF | TRBJ2-7 | - | TRBD1 | TRBV5-1